These 27 T cell receptor beta chains were all obtained from the same sample, sequenced in a study of T cell responses to AZD1222 COVID-19 vaccine. Produced via immunoSEQ multiplex PCR; TCRdb's table is partial and in-frame only. The sample records 200,000 to 250,000 clones, around 94% being singletons. The input for sequencing was peripheral blood, taken 28 days after the second dose of the MenACWY control vaccine. The receptors were sampled from an adult who received the MenACWY meningococcal vaccine as a control.

The chain has TRBV6-1 and TRBJ2-2; no firm D call. The V gene's germline CDR1 is MNHNS and CDR2 SASEGT. Trimming left V 2 bases short and J 3 bases short, with 4 bases between. The CDR3 runs 13 residues. In DNA, the CDR3 is TGTGCCAGCAGTGAACAGGACACCGGGGAGCTGTTTTTT. This encodes CASSEQDTGELFF.

The chain carries TRBV7-9 and TRBJ1-1; D gene uncertain. The CDR3 has 15 amino acids. V was trimmed by 5 bases and J by 7 bases, leaving 20 bases between them. Germline CDR1 reads SEHNR; CDR2 reads FQNEAQ (reference sequence). CDR3 sequence reads: CASSHILDGRDEAFF. The CDR3 nucleotides read TGTGCCAGCAGCCACATTCTGGATGGGAGGGATGAAGCTTTCTTT.

This clone was detected once. The chain uses TRBV3-1 (or the pseudogene TRBV3-2) and TRBJ2-3, with 7 nucleotides matching TRBD1. This CDR3 is built from 15 residues. V was clipped by 6 bases and J by 2 bases; unmatched bases: 8. Germline V lookup: CDR1 LGHDT, CDR2 YNNKEL (reference sequence). CDR3 nucleotides: TGTGCCAGCAGTCCGGGACAGACGCTCACAGATACGCAGTATTTT. Translated: CASSPGQTLTDTQYF.

The table lists this clone with a count of one. The V gene is TRBV5-4, the J gene TRBJ1-2, with D tentatively TRBD1 (5 bases). Germline V lookup: CDR1 SGHNT, CDR2 YYREEE (reference sequence). V was clipped by 4 bases and J by 6 bases, with 16 bases between them. The CDR3 runs to 14 residues. CDR3 amino acids: CASSTGPLRDGYTF. CDR3 sequence (DNA): TGTGCCAGCAGCACAGGACCCCTACGGGATGGCTACACCTTC.

This rearrangement joins TRBV9 to TRBJ2-5; TRBD2 matches 9 bases. The CDR3 sequence is 14 residues long. The J segment lost 2 bases and the V segment lost 5 bases, leaving 4 bases of the junction unmatched. Germline lookup yields CDR1 SGDLS and CDR2 YYNGEE. The CDR3 here is CASSRTSAQETQYF. The CDR3, as DNA: TGTGCCAGCAGTAGGACTAGCGCACAAGAGACCCAGTACTTC.

This chain connects TRBV2 to TRBJ2-3; no clear D gene. The germline V and J ends were trimmed by 3 bases and 2 bases, with 3 bases remaining between them. Germline V gives CDR1 SNHLY, CDR2 FYNNEI. The CDR3 totals 12 residues. CDR3 region: CASSDITDTQYF. In DNA form, the CDR3 reads TGTGCCAGCAGTGACATCACAGATACGCAGTATTTT.

This clone was counted a single time. The chain has TRBV5-5 and TRBJ2-7; 10 bases align to TRBD2. This CDR3 is 15 amino acids long. The germline V gene has CDR1 SGHKS and CDR2 YYEKEE (reference sequence). V lost 3 bases and J lost 4; bases outside the gene matches: 7. The CDR3 DNA is TGTGCCAGCAGCTCCCAGACTAGCGGGCTATACGAGCAGTACTTC. Translated: CASSSQTSGLYEQYF.

This sequence joins TRBV28 and TRBJ1-6, with D hard to call. V lost 5 bases and J lost 8, with 13 bases in between. In germline, CDR1 is MDHEN, CDR2 SYDVKM. The length of the CDR3 is 14 residues. This CDR3 reads CASSPPFRDSPLHF. The DNA of the CDR3 is TGTGCCAGCAGTCCCCCATTTAGGGATTCACCCCTCCACTTT.

V gene TRBV6-5 combines with J gene TRBJ1-1, with D possibly TRBD1 on 5 matching bases. Trimming took 3 bases from V and 4 from J, leaving 9 bases between them. Germline V gives CDR1 MNHEY, CDR2 SVGAGI. CDR3 length equals 13 residues. The CDR3 nucleotides read TGTGCCAGCAGTTATGGGGCGGGCACTGAAGCTTTCTTT. Translating gives CASSYGAGTEAFF.

The table lists this clone with a count of one. The chain combines TRBV28 with TRBJ2-1, with no clear D. The CDR3 has 14 residues. In germline, CDR1 is MDHEN, CDR2 SYDVKM. Trimming left V 3 bases short and J 6 bases short, with 12 bases between. The CDR3 DNA sequence: TGTGCCAGCAGTTTCCCCCTGCAGAGCAATGAGCAGTTCTTC. It codes for CASSFPLQSNEQFF.

DNA of the CDR3: TGTGCCAGCAGTGATGTGGGACAGTCCAGGCGCTACACCTTC. This gives the protein CASSDVGQSRRYTF. The genes are TRBV2 and TRBJ1-2, with 7 bases aligning to TRBD1. From germline, CDR1 is SNHLY and CDR2 FYNNEI. J lost 9 bases, V lost 3 bases, and 10 bases had no gene match. The CDR3 length is 14 residues.

The chain couples TRBV4-2 to TRBJ1-1; D is undetermined. This CDR3 spans 12 amino acids. The V end was cut by 0 bases, the J end by 6 bases, with 5 bases between. CDR1 is LGHNA, CDR2 YNFKEQ, per germline. CDR3 bases: TGTGCCAGCAGCCAAGATGCGGCTGAAGCTTTCTTT. This encodes CASSQDAAEAFF.

This clone was seen just once. The chain uses TRBV3-1 (or the pseudogene TRBV3-2) and TRBJ2-1, with D hard to call. V lost 2 bases and J lost 12, with 20 bases in between. Germline V lookup: CDR1 LGHDT, CDR2 YNNKEL (reference sequence). The CDR3 is made up of 15 amino acids. In DNA form, the CDR3 reads TGTGCCAGCAGCCAAAAGATGACACGGCCGTTCGTGCAGTTCTTC. Translating gives CASSQKMTRPFVQFF.

This chain connects TRBV2 to TRBJ2-7; 9 bases agree with TRBD2. The CDR3 runs to 14 residues. Trimming took 3 bases from V and 5 from J; bases not matched to a gene: 5. Germline CDR1 is SNHLY and CDR2 is FYNNEI. The CDR3 nucleotides read TGTGCCAGCAGTGAGGGCGGGGGGGCCCACGAGCAGTACTTC. Protein sequence: CASSEGGGAHEQYF.

The chain has TRBV29-1 and TRBJ2-1, with TRBD1 matching 9 bases. This CDR3 has 14 amino acids. V lost 7 bases and J lost 8; bases outside the gene matches: 12. In germline, CDR1 is SQVTM, CDR2 ANQGSEA. The CDR3 bases are TGCAGCGGCTCCGGGACAGGGTTCTTCGATGAGCAGTTCTTC. It encodes CSGSGTGFFDEQFF.

This chain connects TRBV4-1 to TRBJ1-1; D is uncertain. The germline V gene encodes CDR1 MGHRA and CDR2 YSYEKL. V lost 1 base to trimming and J lost 4 bases, with 7 bases between them. The CDR3 contains 13 residues. The CDR3 DNA reads TGCGCCAGCAGCCAAGTAATGGGCACTGAAGCTTTCTTT. This encodes CASSQVMGTEAFF.

The chain couples TRBV5-1 to TRBJ1-3, with 7 bases aligning to TRBD1. J lost 0 bases, V lost 4 bases, and 13 bases had no gene match. The V gene's germline CDR1 is SGHRS and CDR2 YFSETQ. The CDR3 has 18 amino acids. The CDR3 nucleotides read TGCGCCAGCAGCCCCGGGACAGTATTAACCTCCTCTGGAAACACCATATATTTT. Its translation: CASSPGTVLTSSGNTIYF. The full variable domain, with the rest looked up from reference TRBV5-1 and TRBJ1-3, is KAGVTQTPRYLIKTRGQQVTLSCSPISGHRSVSWYQQTPGQGLQFLFEYFSETQRNKGNFPGRFSGRQFSNSRSEMNVSTLELGDSALYLCASSPGTVLTSSGNTIYFGEGSWLTVV.

This chain connects TRBV11-2 to TRBJ2-7; D is ambiguous. The CDR3 consists of 13 residues. Trimming removed 1 base from V and 3 bases from J, with 7 bases in between. Germline CDR1 reads SGHAT; CDR2 reads FQNNGV. The CDR3 DNA reads TGTGCCAGCAGCTTAGGACCGAACTACGAGCAGTACTTC. Protein: CASSLGPNYEQYF.

The CDR3 bases are TGTGCCAGCAGCTTAGAATACGAGCAGTACTTC. This gives the protein CASSLEYEQYF. The J gene is TRBJ2-7, the V gene TRBV7-8; no clear D gene. CDR1 and CDR2 from the germline V gene are SGHVS and FQNEAQ. The CDR3 runs 11 residues. The ends were cut back, 1 base at V and 4 bases at J, with 2 bases in the middle.

The chain uses TRBV24-1 and TRBJ2-2; D is unclear. V was pared by 6 bases and J by 1 base, with 8 bases between. Germline V gene lookup returns CDR1 KGHDR and CDR2 SFDVKD. The CDR3 is made up of 14 amino acids. The CDR3 region has the DNA TGTGCCACCAGTTCGCAGGTGAACACCGGGGAGCTGTTTTTT. The encoded protein is CATSSQVNTGELFF.

The gene calls are TRBV19 and TRBJ1-2; no reliable D call. V shed 1 base and J shed 2 bases, with 17 bases lying between them. The germline V gene has CDR1 LNHDA and CDR2 SQIVND (reference sequence). The CDR3 has 17 amino acids. This CDR3 reads CASSIVSVRHKNYGYTF. The CDR3 DNA follows: TGTGCCAGTAGTATAGTTTCTGTTCGGCACAAAAACTATGGCTACACCTTC. Variable domain in full (rest from reference TRBV19 and TRBJ1-2): DGGITQSPKYLFRKEGQNVTLSCEQNLNHDAMYWYRQDPGQGLRLIYYSQIVNDFQKGDIAEGYSVSREKKESFPLTVTSAQKNPTAFYLCASSIVSVRHKNYGYTFGSGTRLTVV.

The rearrangement joins TRBV19 to TRBJ1-4; 10 nucleotides align to TRBD1. The CDR3 loop spans 15 amino acids. The germline CDR1 and CDR2 sequences are LNHDA and SQIVND (reference sequence). V lost 9 bases, J lost 3 bases, and 7 bases stayed unmatched. The CDR3 loop reads CASNRQGAANEKLFF. Written as DNA, the CDR3 is TGTGCCAGCAACCGACAGGGGGCAGCTAATGAAAAACTGTTTTTT.

The chain couples TRBV6-5 to TRBJ1-6; D is possibly TRBD1 (5 bases). The germline V and J ends were trimmed by 7 bases and 7 bases, with 14 bases remaining between them. CDR1 is MNHEY, CDR2 SVGAGI, per germline. CDR3 size: 14 residues. The CDR3 coding sequence is TGTGCCAGCACCCGGGGGGTGGGGAATTCACCCCTCCACTTT. It encodes CASTRGVGNSPLHF.

Here the CDR3 DNA reads TGTGCCAGCTCGACAGGACCCTACGAGCAGTACTTC. Its protein is CASSTGPYEQYF. This sequence joins TRBV3-1 (or the pseudogene TRBV3-2) and TRBJ2-7; D possibly corresponds to TRBD1 (6 bases). This CDR3 is built from 12 residues. Germline-derived CDR1 and CDR2 are LGHDT and YNNKEL (reference sequence). V gave up 8 bases and J gave up 2 bases, with 10 bases separating them.

In DNA form, the CDR3 reads TGCGCCAGCAGCGTTAGGGGGCTGAACACTGAAGCTTTCTTT. Translated: CASSVRGLNTEAFF. The chain has TRBV5-1 and TRBJ1-1; 7 positions match TRBD1. Unmatched junction bases numbered 3, after V lost 4 bases and J lost 0 bases. The CDR3 spans 14 residues. The germline CDR1 and CDR2 sequences are SGHRS and YFSETQ.

The V gene is TRBV27, the J gene TRBJ1-1; D is perhaps TRBD1 (5 bases). CDR3 length: 12 amino acids. Germline V gene data show CDR1 as MNHEY and CDR2 as SMNVEV (reference sequence). The V end lost 2 bases, the J end lost 8 bases, and 9 bases lay between the germline ends. The CDR3 sequence is CASSLGGREAFF. The CDR3 nucleotides are TGTGCCAGCAGTTTAGGGGGTAGGGAAGCTTTCTTT.

The chain is built from TRBV27 and TRBJ2-2; D is possibly TRBD1 or TRBD2 (5 bases each). The CDR3 extends over 15 amino acids. Germline CDR1 MNHEY, CDR2 SMNVEV (reference sequence). The V and J ends lost 5 bases and 4 bases respectively, with 14 bases between them. CDR3 residues: CASSPMQGVTGELFF. The DNA of the CDR3 is TGTGCCAGCAGTCCGATGCAGGGAGTCACCGGGGAGCTGTTTTTT.